A single sample is the source of the 2 T cell receptor beta chains below, sequenced in a study of blood T cell repertoires in COVID-19. Data came from immunoSEQ multiplex PCR; TCRdb stores just in-frame clones and leaves some out. The sample comprises about 150,000 clones, approximately 83% of which are singletons, and around 5% rests with the top ten. The sample comprised PBMCs or T cells enriched from blood (not recorded which). These receptors originate from a man between 65 and 79 years old who had been exposed to COVID-19.

The count of this clone is one. This chain connects TRBV7-2 to TRBJ2-1; 7 nucleotides match TRBD1. CDR1 and CDR2 (germline): SGHTA, FQGNSA. This CDR3 region has 17 residues. Trimming at V came to 5 bases and at J to 2 bases, leaving 12 bases not matched to a gene. Here the CDR3 DNA reads TGTGCCAGCAGCACCTTCCCGACAGGGCCCACCTACAATGAGCAGTTCTTC. Its translation is CASSTFPTGPTYNEQFF.

The chain uses TRBV5-6 and TRBJ1-5; 8 bases fit TRBD1. V was pared by 3 bases and J by 3 bases, with 5 bases of the junction left unmatched. Germline V gene sequence: CDR1 SGHDT, CDR2 YYEEEE. The length of the CDR3 is 15 residues. DNA for the CDR3: TGTGCCAGCAGCTCCTCAGGGGGCCCCAATCAGCCCCAGCATTTT. This translates into CASSSSGGPNQPQHF.